The clone carrying this TCR beta chain was observed many times. The data were taken from a study of metastatic and nonmetastatic thyroid tumors. Study in general: Thyroid patients, malignant and benign, had repertoires compared across blood and tumor or nodule tissue.

Each patient came to thyroid surgery without any prior treatment (of any kind). CDR3 size: 13 residues. Between the trimmed V and J ends, which lost 6 bases and 6 bases, there was a span of 15 bases. The germline gives CDR1 LNHDA, CDR2 SQIVND (reference sequence). Study processing details: Built for papillary thyroid cancer, a distant-metastasis classifier drew on CDR3 differences across clinicopathological groups. Through MiXCR, TCRdb re-clonotyped the PCR reads. What appears here as the V and J calls and clone size reflects TCRdb's work, not the paper's. The sample has tens of thousands of clones; under 20% are singletons.

This receptor was taken from a female donor with papillary thyroid cancer or a benign thyroid nodule (not recorded which). Some clones in this sample may be carry-over from other donors' samples. Sequencing was performed on blood. The gene calls are TRBV19 and TRBJ2-7, with a possible D match to TRBD2 (5 bases). The CDR3 coding sequence is TGTGCCAGTAGCGGGGAGAAGGGAAGCGAGCAGTACTTC. It yields the protein CASSGEKGSEQYF.